The next 22 T cell receptor beta chains were all read from a single sample in a study of cytomegalovirus exposure and HLA in healthy donors. Use of 60 Vbeta and 13 Jbeta primers characterized the PCR. The data were produced by immunoSEQ multiplex PCR, yet TCRdb's version contains in-frame clones alone and is incomplete. The profile shows fewer than 150,000 clones, approximately 80% of them singletons. The specimen sequenced was PBMCs. These receptors all stem from a young man in good health and CMV-seronegative.

J is TRBJ1-4 and V is TRBV5-4, with 7 bases lining up with TRBD1. Losses at the gene ends were 2 bases for V and 10 bases for J; bases not matched to a gene: 8. The CDR3 covers 14 residues. Germline loops: CDR1 SGHNT, CDR2 YYREEE (reference sequence). CDR3 DNA: TGTGCCAGCAGCTTACCAGGGGGTCATGGAAAACTGTTTTTT. It is translated as CASSLPGGHGKLFF.

This chain links TRBV5-1 with TRBJ2-5; maybe TRBD1 (6 bases). The V and J ends lost 4 bases and 1 base respectively, with 14 bases between them. This CDR3 region has 15 residues. In germline, CDR1 is SGHRS, CDR2 YFSETQ. The CDR3 loop reads CASSLTGAFQETQYF. The CDR3 DNA reads as TGCGCCAGCAGCCTGACAGGCGCTTTCCAAGAGACCCAGTACTTC.

This chain links TRBV10-3 with TRBJ2-2; 7 bases align to TRBD1. CDR1 and CDR2 (germline): ENHRY, SYGVKD. V was pared by 8 bases and J by 2 bases, with 11 bases of the junction left unmatched. This CDR3 has 16 amino acids. The CDR3 DNA reads as TGTGCCATCGCGGTTGGGGACAGTTTAAACACCGGGGAGCTGTTTTTT. Its protein product is CAIAVGDSLNTGELFF.

The rearrangement joins TRBV18 to TRBJ2-5; 11 bases fit TRBD2. Germline lookup yields CDR1 KGHSH and CDR2 LQKENI. With 2 bases clipped from V and 1 base from J, the junction kept 12 bases outside the gene matches. The CDR3 contains 19 residues. The CDR3 reads CASSPESGTSGGIQETQYF. The CDR3 bases are TGTGCCAGCTCACCAGAAAGCGGGACTAGCGGAGGGATCCAAGAGACCCAGTACTTC.

The genes are TRBV5-1 and TRBJ1-1; possible D gene TRBD1, 5 bases. Germline V gene sequence: CDR1 SGHRS, CDR2 YFSETQ. Trimming took 1 base from V and 6 from J, leaving 7 bases between them. The CDR3 loop spans 12 amino acids. The DNA for the CDR3 is TGCGCCAGCAGCTTGACAGGCCCTGAAGCTTTCTTT. It yields the protein CASSLTGPEAFF.

This chain links TRBV19 with TRBJ1-2, with 8 bases fitting TRBD1. CDR3 size: 16 residues. Germline trimming cut 5 bases from V and 7 bases from J; bases unmatched to any gene: 15. Germline lookup yields CDR1 LNHDA and CDR2 SQIVND (reference sequence). The CDR3 bases are TGTGCCAGTAGTCCCTATCAGGACAGGGCGCCCGGTGGCTACACCTTC. This codes for CASSPYQDRAPGGYTF.

The table lists this clone with a count of one. Here the CDR3 reads CASGLVLAGGPTDTQYF. CDR3 DNA: TGTGCTAGTGGTTTGGTACTGGCGGGAGGGCCCACAGATACGCAGTATTTT. The rearrangement joins TRBV12-5 to TRBJ2-3; 9 nucleotides agree with TRBD2. The germline V gene has CDR1 LGHNT and CDR2 FRNRAP. Trimming removed 0 bases from V and 2 bases from J; junction bases left unmatched: 6. The CDR3 consists of 17 residues.

The rearrangement joins TRBV7-3 to TRBJ2-1; D is possibly TRBD1 (5 bases). The CDR3 has 15 amino acids. V was clipped by 2 bases and J by 10 bases, with 18 bases between them. From germline, CDR1 is SGHTA and CDR2 FQGTGA. The CDR3 DNA is TGTGCCAGCAGCTTACAGCAGGACCGAGCAGGGGAGCAGTTCTTC. Translated, it gives CASSLQQDRAGEQFF.

The rearrangement joins TRBV9 to TRBJ1-1; 7 bases fit TRBD1. J was trimmed by 6 bases and V by 1 base; bases with no gene match: 3. CDR1 and CDR2 (germline): SGDLS, YYNGEE. The CDR3 runs 13 residues. The CDR3 here is CASSVQTGAEAFF. Here the CDR3 DNA reads TGTGCCAGCAGCGTACAAACAGGGGCTGAAGCTTTCTTT. Looking up the rest from reference TRBV9 and TRBJ1-1 gives the full variable domain: DSGVTQTPKHLITATGQRVTLRCSPRSGDLSVYWYQQSLDQGLQFLIQYYNGEERAKGNILERFSAQQFPDLHSELNLSSLELGDSALYFCASSVQTGAEAFFGQGTRLTVV.

V usage is TRBV6-5 and J usage is TRBJ2-1, with 10 bases identical to TRBD2. V shed 5 bases, J shed 2 bases, and the junction held 3 bases outside the gene matches. The germline V gene encodes CDR1 MNHEY and CDR2 SVGAGI. The CDR3 has 15 amino acids. The CDR3 bases are TGTGCCAGCAGTACCAGCGGGAGGGCCTACAATGAGCAGTTCTTC. Amino acids: CASSTSGRAYNEQFF.

V is TRBV19 and J is TRBJ1-5; 8 positions match TRBD1. The CDR3 loop spans 14 amino acids. V shed 5 bases and J 7 bases; nucleotides not matched to a gene: 7. Germline V gene lookup returns CDR1 LNHDA and CDR2 SQIVND (reference sequence). The CDR3 bases are TGTGCCAGTAGTGTGACAGGGGAAAGCCAGCCCCAGCATTTT. Protein sequence: CASSVTGESQPQHF.

This chain links TRBV5-5 with TRBJ2-1; possibly TRBD2 for D (5 bases). Germline CDR1 is SGHKS and CDR2 is YYEKEE (reference sequence). The CDR3 sequence is 11 residues long. With 4 bases removed from V and 14 bases from J, the gap between germline ends came to 13 bases. The CDR3 here is CASSPGLVEFF. CDR3 in DNA: TGTGCCAGCAGCCCCGGACTCGTGGAGTTCTTC.

This clone was counted a single time. The V gene is TRBV7-6, the J gene TRBJ2-1; 10 positions match TRBD2. Germline assignment: CDR1 SGHVS and CDR2 FNYEAQ. The CDR3 length is 15 residues. V lost 3 bases to trimming and J lost 8 bases; unmatched junction nucleotides: 7. The CDR3 nucleotides read TGTGCCAGCAGCTTGGTAGCGGGAGGCCCCGATGAGCAGTTCTTC. Translated, it gives CASSLVAGGPDEQFF.

The rearrangement uses TRBV6-5 and TRBJ2-7, with D tentatively TRBD2 (6 bases). The CDR3 totals 14 residues. V was cut by 4 bases and J by 5 bases, with 15 bases left in between. Germline CDR1 is MNHEY and CDR2 is SVGAGI. Here the CDR3 reads CASSSRSSVHEQYF. CDR3 DNA: TGTGCCAGCAGTTCCCGCTCTAGCGTGCACGAGCAGTACTTC.

This clone appeared once. The V and J genes are TRBV5-1 and TRBJ2-3, with TRBD1 matching 11 bases. The CDR3 loop spans 15 amino acids. The ends lost 4 bases at V and 2 bases at J; junction bases unmatched: 3. Germline V gene sequence: CDR1 SGHRS, CDR2 YFSETQ. CDR3 in amino acids: CASSGGQGDTDTQYF. CDR3 in DNA: TGCGCCAGCAGCGGGGGACAGGGGGACACAGATACGCAGTATTTT.

CDR3 loop: CAWTRGREETQYF. DNA of the CDR3: TGTGCCTGGACCAGGGGCAGGGAGGAGACCCAGTACTTC. V usage is TRBV30 and J usage is TRBJ2-5; tentatively, D is TRBD1 (6 bases). Germline V gene data show CDR1 as GTSNPN and CDR2 as SVGIG (reference sequence). The CDR3 has 13 residues. V lost 4 bases and J 5 bases, leaving 14 bases between the germline ends. Complete variable domain (other parts from reference TRBV30 and TRBJ2-5): SQTIHQWPATLVQPVGSPLSLECTVEGTSNPNLYWYRQAAGRGLQLLFYSVGIGQISSEVPQNLSASRPQDRQFILSSKKLLLSDSGFYLCAWTRGREETQYFGPGTRLLVL.

This chain joins TRBV19 and TRBJ2-1; D is possibly TRBD2 (6 bases). The CDR3 runs 15 residues. Germline V gene sequence: CDR1 LNHDA, CDR2 SQIVND (reference sequence). Trimming removed 3 bases at V and 7 bases at J, with 16 bases between. The CDR3 loop reads CASSISPGVGNEQFF. The CDR3 DNA is TGTGCCAGTAGTATCTCACCGGGAGTGGGTAATGAGCAGTTCTTC.

DNA for the CDR3: TGTGCCAGCTCCCCTCCAGAATCGATTCTAGCGGGGACCTACGAGCAGTACTTC. It encodes CASSPPESILAGTYEQYF. This sequence joins TRBV5-6 and TRBJ2-5, with TRBD2 matching 9 bases. The last part of the DNA fits TRBJ2-7 better; the J call may be wrong. Germline CDR1 SGHDT, CDR2 YYEEEE. This CDR3 has 18 residues.

The chain links TRBV27 to TRBJ2-5, with TRBD1 identical over 7 bases. The CDR3 is 14 amino acids. Germline loops: CDR1 MNHEY, CDR2 SMNVEV (reference sequence). Unmatched junction bases numbered 4, after V lost 6 bases and J lost 0 bases. CDR3 coding DNA: TGTGCCAGCAGGGAGACAGGGTACCAAGAGACCCAGTACTTC. Translating it yields CASRETGYQETQYF.

This chain uses TRBV10-3 with TRBJ2-7; D might be TRBD1 (6 bases). Germline values: CDR1 ENHRY, CDR2 SYGVKD. The CDR3 totals 15 residues. V was clipped by 3 bases and J by 3 bases, with 15 bases between them. Here the CDR3 reads CAISDGTGPFYEQYF. CDR3 coding DNA: TGTGCCATCAGTGACGGAACAGGGCCCTTCTACGAGCAGTACTTC.

The chain is built from TRBV11-1 and TRBJ2-6, with D possibly matching TRBD2 (5 bases). Germline V gene sequence: CDR1 SGHAT, CDR2 FQDESV (reference sequence). The ends were cut back, 5 bases at V and 4 bases at J, with 12 bases in the middle. This CDR3 comprises 15 residues. The CDR3 region has the DNA TGTGCCAGCAGCAGACGGGGAACCGGGGCCAACGTCCTGACTTTC. This sequence encodes CASSRRGTGANVLTF.

This clone was detected once. The chain recombines TRBV30 with TRBJ2-3; 10 bases line up with TRBD2. Germline V CDR1 and CDR2: GTSNPN, SVGIG (reference sequence). The CDR3 covers 15 residues. V gave up 4 bases and J gave up 1 base; unmatched junction bases: 5. The chain's CDR3 is CAWTKLAGRTDTQYF. CDR3 bases: TGTGCCTGGACCAAACTAGCGGGGCGCACAGATACGCAGTATTTT. Combining the CDR3 with reference TRBV30 and TRBJ2-3 gives the whole variable domain SQTIHQWPATLVQPVGSPLSLECTVEGTSNPNLYWYRQAAGRGLQLLFYSVGIGQISSEVPQNLSASRPQDRQFILSSKKLLLSDSGFYLCAWTKLAGRTDTQYFGPGTRLTVL.